A single sample gave rise to the 20 T cell receptor beta chains below, sequenced in a study of blood T cell repertoires in COVID-19. The assay was immunoSEQ multiplex PCR, and TCRdb's table has in-frame clones only and misses some. This table holds about 160,000 clones, 82% found once. Material for sequencing was peripheral blood. The receptors originated from a middle-aged woman with COVID-19, enrolled during active disease.

The chain combines TRBV3-1 (or the pseudogene TRBV3-2) with TRBJ2-5; the D gene is possibly TRBD1 (6 bases). This CDR3 has 15 residues. From germline, CDR1 is LGHDT and CDR2 YNNKEL (reference sequence). The ends were cut back, 3 bases at V and 2 bases at J, with 13 bases in the middle. CDR3 sequence: CASSHRTVPQETQYF. Here the CDR3 DNA reads TGTGCCAGCAGCCATCGGACAGTTCCTCAAGAGACCCAGTACTTC.

Turning to this clone: The sample carries other DNA sequences with the same CDR3. The chain has TRBV18 and TRBJ1-2; a weak D match, TRBD1 (5 bases). The CDR3 contains 13 residues. The V gene lost 3 bases and the J gene lost 5 bases, with 10 bases spanning the gap. Germline values: CDR1 KGHSH, CDR2 LQKENI. In DNA form, the CDR3 reads TGTGCCAGCTCACCCGATCAGGGATATGGCTACACCTTC. Translated, it gives CASSPDQGYGYTF.

V gene TRBV2 combines with J gene TRBJ1-5, with TRBD1 matching over 7 bases. Germline assignment: CDR1 SNHLY and CDR2 FYNNEI. This CDR3 is built from 15 residues. After removal of 7 bases from V and 6 bases from J, the junction contained 12 bases not matched to a gene. CDR3 sequence: CASTRTRAGGQPQHF. The CDR3 nucleotides are TGTGCCAGCACCAGGACCAGGGCAGGGGGTCAGCCCCAGCATTTT.

This chain joins TRBV9 and TRBJ2-2; D might be TRBD1 (5 bases). The ends were cut back, 3 bases at V and 5 bases at J, with 11 bases in the middle. Germline assignment: CDR1 SGDLS and CDR2 YYNGEE. The CDR3 spans 14 residues. The CDR3 region has the DNA TGTGCCAGCAGCGCGAGCTCAGGGACCGGGGAGCTGTTTTTT. It codes for CASSASSGTGELFF.

The V and J genes are TRBV2 and TRBJ2-3; 9 nucleotides align to TRBD2. Germline CDR1 SNHLY, CDR2 FYNNEI. The CDR3 covers 19 residues. V lost 2 bases to trimming and J lost 0 bases; unmatched junction nucleotides: 12. The CDR3 here is CASSEWVAGAIPSTDTQYF. In nucleotides, the CDR3 is TGTGCCAGCAGTGAATGGGTAGCGGGGGCCATCCCTAGCACAGATACGCAGTATTTT.

The J gene is TRBJ2-5, the V gene TRBV7-6; 8 bases fit TRBD2. From germline, CDR1 is SGHVS and CDR2 FNYEAQ. The CDR3 is 15 residues long. Unmatched junction bases numbered 4, after V lost 2 bases and J lost 2 bases. The CDR3 reads CASSLSGTRQETQYF. The CDR3 bases are TGTGCCAGCAGCTTATCCGGGACTAGACAAGAGACCCAGTACTTC.

The CDR3, as DNA: TGTGCCAGCAGCCTAGGGAGAAATACGCAGTATTTT. Protein: CASSLGRNTQYF. This rearrangement joins TRBV6-6 to TRBJ2-3; a weak D match, TRBD2 (5 bases). The CDR3 totals 12 residues. The V gene's germline CDR1 is MNHNY and CDR2 SVGAGI (reference sequence). Trimming removed 6 bases from V and 7 bases from J, with 11 bases in between.

J is TRBJ2-1 and V is TRBV5-1; a possible D gene is TRBD1 (5 bases). V was pared by 0 bases and J by 6 bases, with 7 bases between. Per germline, CDR1 SGHRS and CDR2 YFSETQ. The CDR3 is 13 amino acids. CDR3 protein: CASSLGRVNEQFF. CDR3 DNA sequence: TGCGCCAGCAGCTTGGGCAGGGTCAATGAGCAGTTCTTC.

The rearrangement uses TRBV29-1 and TRBJ1-1; unclear D gene. Germline V gene lookup returns CDR1 SQVTM and CDR2 ANQGSEA. Trimming left V 4 bases short and J 0 bases short, with 9 bases between. This CDR3 comprises 13 residues. The chain's CDR3 is CSVVEVVNTEAFF. The CDR3 region has the DNA TGCAGCGTTGTAGAGGTAGTGAACACTGAAGCTTTCTTT.

In DNA form, the CDR3 reads TGTGCCAGCAGTTTAGTCGGGAATGAGCAGTTCTTC. Protein sequence: CASSLVGNEQFF. V gene TRBV28 combines with J gene TRBJ2-1, with D unclear. The germline V gene has CDR1 MDHEN and CDR2 SYDVKM. V was pared by 2 bases and J by 7 bases, with 6 bases between. This CDR3 comprises 12 residues.

The rearrangement uses TRBV12-5 and TRBJ1-1; D gene unclear. With 6 bases removed from V and 1 base from J, the gap between germline ends came to 9 bases. In germline, CDR1 is LGHNT, CDR2 FRNRAP. This CDR3 has 13 residues. CDR3 coding DNA: TGTGCTAGTGGATCCGGCGGGAACACTGAAGCTTTCTTT. Translated: CASGSGGNTEAFF.

This clone was detected only a few times. The chain uses TRBV7-6 and TRBJ1-1; D is uncertain. The CDR3 totals 14 residues. Trimming pared 5 bases from V and 1 base from J, leaving 11 bases between. CDR1 and CDR2 from the germline V gene are SGHVS and FNYEAQ. The chain's CDR3 is CASSAAGTNTEAFF. CDR3 nucleotide sequence: TGTGCCAGCAGCGCCGCGGGAACGAACACTGAAGCTTTCTTT.

This clone came up once. V is TRBV2 and J is TRBJ1-1; D unresolved. From germline, CDR1 is SNHLY and CDR2 FYNNEI. Trimming took 6 bases from V and 11 from J, leaving 16 bases between them. This CDR3 is 12 amino acids long. In nucleotides, the CDR3 is TGTGCCAGCAGCGCCCCCCTTAGTAGCGCTTTCTTT. Translated: CASSAPLSSAFF.

This chain connects TRBV7-2 to TRBJ2-7, with D maybe TRBD2 (5 bases). V was cut by 2 bases and J by 0 bases, with 17 bases left in between. From germline, CDR1 is SGHTA and CDR2 FQGNSA. The CDR3 sequence is 17 residues long. The CDR3 region is CASSLPLGERYSYEQYF. The CDR3 DNA reads as TGTGCCAGCAGCTTACCTCTTGGGGAGCGGTACTCCTACGAGCAGTACTTC.

This clone came up once. This sequence joins TRBV3-1 (or the pseudogene TRBV3-2) and TRBJ1-4; 10 bases line up with TRBD1. Looked up from germline, CDR1 is LGHDT and CDR2 is YNNKEL (reference sequence). Trimming at V came to 0 bases and at J to 5 bases, leaving 9 bases not matched to a gene. CDR3 length equals 18 residues. CDR3 region: CASSQDRLWGQGNEKLFF. DNA of the CDR3: TGTGCCAGCAGCCAAGATCGATTATGGGGACAGGGGAATGAAAAACTGTTTTTT.

V gene TRBV27 combines with J gene TRBJ2-5; no clear D. Trimming cost V 4 bases and J 2 bases, with 11 bases left between them. Germline CDR1 reads MNHEY; CDR2 reads SMNVEV (reference sequence). The CDR3 sequence is 14 residues long. The CDR3 protein is CASSSERKQETQYF. The CDR3 DNA follows: TGTGCCAGCAGTTCCGAGCGAAAGCAAGAGACCCAGTACTTC.

The chain combines TRBV5-1 with TRBJ1-1, with a tentative D call TRBD1 (6 bases). In germline, CDR1 is SGHRS, CDR2 YFSETQ. The V end lost 4 bases, the J end lost 1 base, and 11 bases lay between the germline ends. The CDR3 sequence is 14 residues long. As DNA, the CDR3 is TGCGCCAGCAGCATTATGACAGGGAACACTGAAGCTTTCTTT. Amino acids: CASSIMTGNTEAFF.

This clone was detected once. The V gene is TRBV5-1, the J gene TRBJ1-1; D not resolved. This CDR3 is built from 15 residues. Germline CDR1 SGHRS, CDR2 YFSETQ. V shed 0 bases and J shed 4 bases, with 13 bases lying between them. The CDR3 region has the DNA TGCGCCAGCAGCTTGGGCTGGGGTGAGGGCACTGAAGCTTTCTTT. It is translated as CASSLGWGEGTEAFF. The full variable domain, completed using reference TRBV5-1 and TRBJ1-1, is KAGVTQTPRYLIKTRGQQVTLSCSPISGHRSVSWYQQTPGQGLQFLFEYFSETQRNKGNFPGRFSGRQFSNSRSEMNVSTLELGDSALYLCASSLGWGEGTEAFFGQGTRLTVV.

This clone was counted only a few times. J is TRBJ1-5 and V is TRBV12-3 or TRBV12-4; 7 bases match TRBD1. The CDR3 is 13 residues long. Trimming at V came to 5 bases and at J to 11 bases, leaving 9 bases not matched to a gene. CDR3 in amino acids: CASSPGGGVAQHF. The CDR3 nucleotides read TGTGCCAGCAGTCCAGGGGGAGGAGTGGCCCAGCATTTT.

This clone was counted between two and nine times. V is TRBV6-5 and J is TRBJ2-5; TRBD2 might be the D (6 bases). Trimming shortened V by 8 bases and J by 2 bases, and 18 bases separated the two germline ends. The CDR3 is made up of 15 amino acids. Germline CDR1 MNHEY, CDR2 SVGAGI. The CDR3 loop reads CASHGAPGRQETQYF. The CDR3 DNA is TGTGCCAGCCATGGGGCACCCGGGAGACAAGAGACCCAGTACTTC.